This T cell receptor beta chain was recorded in a study of control samples from healthy donors and cancer patients. Measured with immunoSEQ multiplex PCR; TCRdb has only the in-frame clones, and not every one. This table holds about 160,000 clones, roughly 93% found once. Trimming took off 0 bases at V and 0 bases at J, with 9 bases between the two ends. This CDR3 comprises 15 residues. CDR1 SGHRS and CDR2 YFSETQ come from the germline V gene. Sequenced sample: blood. The source is a man aged 18 to 29 in good health. The rearrangement uses TRBV5-1 and TRBJ1-1; no clear D. CDR3: CASSLVGSLNTEAFF. CDR3 DNA: TGCGCCAGCAGCTTGGTGGGCAGTTTGAACACTGAAGCTTTCTTT.